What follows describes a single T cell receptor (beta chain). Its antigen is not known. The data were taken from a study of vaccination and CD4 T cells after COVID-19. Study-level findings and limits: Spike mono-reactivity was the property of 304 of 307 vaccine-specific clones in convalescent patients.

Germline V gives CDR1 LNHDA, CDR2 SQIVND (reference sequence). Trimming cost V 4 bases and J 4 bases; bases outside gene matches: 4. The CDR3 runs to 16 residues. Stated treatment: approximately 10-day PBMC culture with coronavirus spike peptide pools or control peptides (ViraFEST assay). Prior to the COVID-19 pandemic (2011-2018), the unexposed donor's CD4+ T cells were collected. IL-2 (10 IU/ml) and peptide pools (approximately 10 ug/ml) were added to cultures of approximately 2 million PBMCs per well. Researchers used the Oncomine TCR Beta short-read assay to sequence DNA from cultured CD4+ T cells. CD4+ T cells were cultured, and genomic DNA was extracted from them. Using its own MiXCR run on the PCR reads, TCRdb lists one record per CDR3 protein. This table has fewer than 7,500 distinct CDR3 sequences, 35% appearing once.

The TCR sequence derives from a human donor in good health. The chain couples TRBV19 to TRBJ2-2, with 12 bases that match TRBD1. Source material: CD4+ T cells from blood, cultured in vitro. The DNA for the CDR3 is TGTGCCAGTAGTAGCGGGACAGGGGGCTTCACCGGGGAGCTGTTTTTT. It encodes CASSSGTGGFTGELFF.